The 5 T cell receptor beta chains in this list originate from one sample, sequenced in a study of OX40 agonist ivuxolimab in advanced cancers. Receptor libraries were prepared by the immunoSEQ multiplex PCR assay. TCRdb stores this immuneACCESS table with in-frame sequences only. Part of the clones is absent; in the studies checked, under half of the shortfall reflects unresolved V genes, and no reason is known for the rest. The sample has fewer than 65,000 clones on record, roughly 90% of them singletons. In total, the top ten clones hold 0.95% to 1.5% of the sample. Sequences were derived from CD4+ or CD8+ T cells sorted from blood, sampled in a trial of the OX40 agonist ivuxolimab. Receptors originate from an adult with an advanced solid tumor such as melanoma, head and neck, liver or kidney cancer.

The chain combines TRBV19 with TRBJ2-1, with TRBD2 matching 8 bases. The CDR3 is 18 residues long. Germline-derived CDR1 and CDR2 are LNHDA and SQIVND (reference sequence). Germline trimming cut 9 bases from V and 7 bases from J; bases unmatched to any gene: 23. CDR3 DNA sequence: TGTGCCAGCTCCCCTCGAGCGGGAGTAGAATCGAATAAAAATGAGCAGTTCTTC. The encoded protein is CASSPRAGVESNKNEQFF.

Only a few counts were recorded for this clone. V is TRBV7-9 and J is TRBJ1-4; D gene ambiguous. This CDR3 contains 13 residues. Germline V gene data show CDR1 as SEHNR and CDR2 as FQNEAQ (reference sequence). The V end was cut by 5 bases, the J end by 0 bases, with 4 bases between. The CDR3 region is CASSTATNEKLFF. The CDR3 DNA is TGTGCCAGCAGCACAGCAACTAATGAAAAACTGTTTTTT. Full variable domain (outside the CDR3, taken from reference TRBV7-9 and TRBJ1-4): DTGVSQNPRHKITKRGQNVTFRCDPISEHNRLYWYRQTLGQGPEFLTYFQNEAQLEKSRLLSDRFSAERPKGSFSTLEIQRTEQGDSAMYLCASSTATNEKLFFGSGTQLSVL.

The chain employs TRBV10-3 and TRBJ1-2; 7 bases align to TRBD1. The CDR3 has 11 residues. V shed 10 bases and J 7 bases; nucleotides not matched to a gene: 6. Germline V gene lookup returns CDR1 ENHRY and CDR2 SYGVKD. The CDR3: CATEDRAGYTF. CDR3 sequence (DNA): TGTGCCACCGAAGACAGGGCTGGCTACACCTTC.

The chain links TRBV4-1 to TRBJ2-1; 7 bases line up with TRBD2. This CDR3 is built from 15 residues. Per germline, CDR1 MGHRA and CDR2 YSYEKL. V lost 4 bases and J lost 8; bases outside the gene matches: 11. CDR3 residues: CASSLTSSPRDEQFF. The CDR3 bases are TGCGCCAGCAGCCTGACTAGCAGTCCTCGGGATGAGCAGTTCTTC.

The chain combines TRBV6-5 with TRBJ2-5; 8 bases are a match to TRBD2. Germline V lookup: CDR1 MNHEY, CDR2 SVGAGI. The V gene end was trimmed by 6 bases and the J gene end by 2 bases; junction bases not matched to a gene: 5. The CDR3 contains 14 residues. CDR3 coding DNA: TGTGCCAGCAGATTGACTAGCGCGCAAGAGACCCAGTACTTC. Its protein is CASRLTSAQETQYF.